The T cell receptor beta chain under discussion was sequenced for a study of blood T cell repertoires in COVID-19. Study information: There were acute and convalescent COVID-19 samples, and they came from the United States, Italy and Spain.

Original analysis: The authors estimated nucleated cell counts from reference gene primer amplification. Clones were sequenced by immunoSEQ multiplex PCR, and TCRdb holds only the in-frame ones, with some missing. Clonal size and the V and J genes are those of that table, whereas D and trimming came from the DNA. The table shows 130,000 or so clones, with 70% to 90% occurring only once. The age range of participants was about 18 to 100 years, with residence in under 30 US areas. Membership in each cohort depended on participant-reported clinical history. Germline loops: CDR1 LNHNV, CDR2 YYDKDF (reference sequence). This CDR3 has 15 residues. V lost 6 bases and J lost 0; bases outside the gene matches: 7.

The sequencing input was PBMCs or T cells enriched from blood (not recorded which). The chain carries TRBV15 and TRBJ2-7; TRBD1 matches at 8 bases. The clonotype originates from a woman aged 50 to 65 with acute COVID-19. The CDR3 protein is CATRDAGQVSYEQYF. The CDR3 DNA reads as TGTGCCACCAGGGACGCGGGACAGGTCTCCTACGAGCAGTACTTC.